Below, one TCR beta chain is given with its context. The sample is drawn from a study of cytomegalovirus exposure and HLA in healthy donors. Researchers ran the PCR with 60 Vbeta and 13 Jbeta primers. Method: immunoSEQ multiplex PCR; TCRdb's copy keeps in-frame clones and lacks some. Of roughly 230,000 clones in the sample, roughly 91% were seen once. Per the germline V gene, CDR1 is SGHRS and CDR2 is YFSETQ. The CDR3 has 14 amino acids. The junction had 3 bases not matched to a gene; V was cut back by 2 bases and J by 4 bases. What was sequenced was PBMCs. The V gene is TRBV5-1, the J gene TRBJ1-1; TRBD1 aligns across 9 bases. The sequence came from a girl aged 2 to 9 in good health and CMV-seronegative. CDR3: CASSLTGGTTEAFF. For the CDR3, the DNA is TGCGCCAGCAGCTTAACAGGGGGCACCACTGAAGCTTTCTTT.